The rows below give T cell receptor beta chains drawn from one sample of a study of control samples from healthy donors and cancer patients. Measured with immunoSEQ multiplex PCR; TCRdb has only the in-frame clones, and not every one. This sample yields roughly 130,000 clones, of which around 93% are seen a single time; roughly 8.8% belongs to the top ten. The sequencing input was blood. These receptors came from a man aged 18 to 30 in good health. CDR3s include the opening cysteine and the closing phenylalanine or tryptophan. A D gene is named only where the DNA matches it firmly. Expanded clones are given a class, and other clones once, few, many or no size at all.

J	size	V	D	DNA	CDR3
TRBJ2-7	NA	TRBV28	NA	TGTGCCAGCAGCATTTTACAGGTCTACGAGCAGTACTTC	CASSILQVYEQYF
TRBJ1-5	NA	TRBV10-3	NA	TGTGCCATCAGTGTTGGTGGGGGCAATCAGCCCCAGCATTTT	CAISVGGGNQPQHF
TRBJ2-3	NA	TRBV2	TRBD2	TGTGCCAGCAGTGCGCAGCGGGGGGGCCGAGATACGCAGTATTTT	CASSAQRGGRDTQYF
TRBJ1-6	NA	TRBV10-3	TRBD1	TGTGCCGTCGGAGGGGGCGAAAATGGTTCACCCCTCCACTTT	CAVGGGENGSPLHF
TRBJ1-1	NA	TRBV3-1/TRBV3-2	NA	TGTGCCAGCAGCCCCGGGATAAACACTGAAGCTTTCTTT	CASSPGINTEAFF
TRBJ2-3	NA	TRBV7-9	NA	TGTGCCAGCAGCCCGACAGAGAACACAGATACGCAGTATTTT	CASSPTENTDTQYF
TRBJ1-2	once	TRBV18	NA	TGTGCCAGCTCACCACTAGTCAAGGCTAACTATGGCTACACCTTC	CASSPLVKANYGYTF
TRBJ2-3	NA	TRBV5-1	TRBD1	TGCGCCAGCAGCCTAAGGGACAGCGGCAGAGATACGCAGTATTTT	CASSLRDSGRDTQYF
TRBJ1-4	NA	TRBV6-1	TRBD1	TGTGCCAGCAGTGAATCGACAGGGCGGTATGAAAAACTGTTTTTT	CASSESTGRYEKLFF
TRBJ2-2	NA	TRBV30	TRBD2	TGTGCCTGGAGTATACCAGCGGGGGCTTGGGACACCGGGGAGCTGTTTTTT	CAWSIPAGAWDTGELFF
TRBJ2-5	NA	TRBV19	TRBD1	TGTGCCAGTACCGAGACAGGGGGAACAGAGACCCAGTACTTC	CASTETGGTETQYF
TRBJ1-4	NA	TRBV12-3/TRBV12-4	NA	TGTGCCAGCAGTTTTAACCGACAGGAAAAACTGTTTTTT	CASSFNRQEKLFF
TRBJ1-6	once	TRBV2	NA	TGTGCCAGCAGGGGGACGGGTTCACCCCTCCACTTT	CASRGTGSPLHF
TRBJ2-1	NA	TRBV18	NA	TGTGCCAGCTCACCCTCAGGGTTTGATGAGCAGTTCTTC	CASSPSGFDEQFF
TRBJ2-7	NA	TRBV6-5	NA	TGTGCCAGCAGTTACTCGGAGTCCTACGAGCAGTACTTC	CASSYSESYEQYF
TRBJ1-4	NA	TRBV5-1	NA	TGCGCCAGCAGCTCCCTCGGGGGGACTAATGAAAAACTGTTTTTT	CASSSLGGTNEKLFF
TRBJ1-2	NA	TRBV7-9	TRBD1	TGTGCCAGCAGCCTCGGGACAGGGGGCGCGATAATACGTGGCTACACCTTC	CASSLGTGGAIIRGYTF
TRBJ1-1	NA	TRBV29-1	NA	TGCAGCGGATCGTTTACGGCTGACGGGGAAGCTTTCTTT	CSGSFTADGEAFF
TRBJ2-5	NA	TRBV6-5	TRBD1	TGTGCCAGCAGTATGGACAGGGGACAGACCCAGTACTTC	CASSMDRGQTQYF
TRBJ2-3	NA	TRBV27	TRBD2	TGTGCCAGCAGAGCGGGGGGGCCAGCAGATACGCAGTATTTT	CASRAGGPADTQYF
TRBJ1-1	NA	TRBV19	NA	TGTGCCAGTAGTATCATGGGAGGGGTGAACACTGAAGCTTTCTTT	CASSIMGGVNTEAFF
TRBJ1-1	NA	TRBV11-2	NA	TGTGCCAGCAGCTTGTTGAAGGAAGCTTTCTTT	CASSLLKEAFF
TRBJ2-3	once	TRBV3-1/TRBV3-2	TRBD2	TGTGCCAGCAGCCAAGATCGAGGACTAGCGTATCCTGGCACAGATACGCAGTATTTT	CASSQDRGLAYPGTDTQYF
TRBJ1-5	NA	TRBV7-9	TRBD1	TGTGCCAGCAGCTTGGACAGGGGTCTCGGCAATCAGCCCCAGCATTTT	CASSLDRGLGNQPQHF
TRBJ1-2	NA	TRBV5-1	NA	TGCGCCAGCAGCTTCAATCAGGGATCTGCCTATGGCTACACCTTC	CASSFNQGSAYGYTF
TRBJ1-4	NA	TRBV30	NA	TGTGCCTGGAGTACCCAGCCGTCGGAAAAACTGTTTTTT	CAWSTQPSEKLFF
TRBJ2-5	NA	TRBV9	TRBD2	TGTGCCAGCAGCGGACGGACTAGCGGGGTACGCGAGACCCAGTACTTC	CASSGRTSGVRETQYF
TRBJ2-1	once	TRBV12-3/TRBV12-4	NA	TGTGCCAGCAGTTTTGGAGGGTTCGATGAGCAGTTCTTC	CASSFGGFDEQFF
TRBJ1-1	NA	TRBV9	NA	TGTGCCAGCAGCGTAGCTGGGGTGAACACTGAAGCTTTCTTT	CASSVAGVNTEAFF
TRBJ1-4	NA	TRBV7-6	NA	TGTGCCAGCAGCTTTGAGAGACTCCATAATGAAAAACTGTTTTTT	CASSFERLHNEKLFF
TRBJ1-6	NA	TRBV5-6	NA	TGTGCCAGCAGCTTGGACGGGGGATATAATTCACCCCTCCACTTT	CASSLDGGYNSPLHF
TRBJ1-6	NA	TRBV5-1	NA	TGCGCCAGCAGCCCCGGGAGCCTATATAATTCACCCCTCCACTTT	CASSPGSLYNSPLHF
TRBJ1-5	NA	TRBV6-5	NA	TGTGCCAGCAGTTTGGACTGGGGTCAGCCCCAGCATTTT	CASSLDWGQPQHF
TRBJ1-1	NA	TRBV29-1	NA	TGCAGCGTTGGACCTGGGCTGTTCACTGAAGCTTTCTTT	CSVGPGLFTEAFF
TRBJ2-1	NA	TRBV6-5	NA	TGTGCCAGCCGACTATACAATGAGCAGTTCTTC	CASRLYNEQFF
TRBJ1-2	NA	TRBV4-1	TRBD1	TGCGCCAGCAGCCAAGGCATCCAGGGGGGTAACGGCTACACCTTC	CASSQGIQGGNGYTF
TRBJ1-2	NA	TRBV4-1	NA	TGCGCCAGCAGCCAGACGCTGTTGAACTATGGCTACACCTTC	CASSQTLLNYGYTF
TRBJ2-2	NA	TRBV27	TRBD1	TGTGCCAGCAGTTTATCGACCAGGGGGCTCTTGATCGGGGAGCTGTTTTTT	CASSLSTRGLLIGELFF
TRBJ2-1	NA	TRBV4-1	NA	TGCGCCAGCAGCCAAGAACTAACAGGGCTACCCTACAATGAGCAGTTCTTC	CASSQELTGLPYNEQFF
TRBJ1-4	NA	TRBV20-1	NA	TGCAGTGCCGATCTTAATGAAAAACTGTTTTTT	CSADLNEKLFF
TRBJ2-7	NA	TRBV6-6	NA	TGTGCCAGCAGACACAACGGGAACTCCTACGAGCAGTACTTC	CASRHNGNSYEQYF